Following are 9 T cell receptor beta chains from one sample sequenced in a study of tumor-infiltrating lymphocytes in primary liver carcinoma. The approximately 17-32 mg bulk tissue piece was not sorted before simultaneous RNA and DNA extraction. Starting from 500 ng of total RNA, TCR beta cDNA was produced with a primer in the constant region. Sequencing libraries for TCR beta derived from three nested multiplex PCR rounds that used slightly modified ARM-PCR. Amplification in the first two PCR rounds was performed using TRBV1-TRBV30 forward primers and a C-beta reverse primer for about 10 cycles each. TCRdb re-called the multiplex PCR reads through MiXCR, storing one row per CDR3 protein. The profile shows around 60,000 distinct CDR3 sequences, roughly two thirds of them singletons. Sequencing used liver tumor tissue from sampling region 4. Subset indicated: tumor region T4, right-lateral pole. Receptor source: a man between 40 and 49 years old with primary liver carcinoma and hepatitis B virus infection.

In regard to this clonotype: The junction departs from germline at one end; a sequencing error may be responsible. J is TRBJ1-6 and V is TRBV5-5; D is unclear. This CDR3 comprises 13 residues. CDR1 SGHKS and CDR2 YYEKEE come from the germline V gene (reference sequence). CDR3 DNA sequence: TGTGTCAGCAGCTTGCGAGGGAATTCACTCCTCCACTTT. Translated, it gives CVSSLRGNSLLHF.

This clonotype was seen many times. The chain has TRBV12-3 or TRBV12-4 and TRBJ2-5; D remains unclear. The ends were cut back, 3 bases at V and 3 bases at J, with 8 bases in the middle. The CDR3 runs to 13 residues. The CDR3 here is CASSLRSEETQYF. The CDR3 DNA is TGTGCCAGCAGTTTGAGGTCAGAAGAGACCCAGTACTTC.

A few counts support this clonotype. One end of the junction varies from germline; a read error may be responsible. The gene calls are TRBV12-3 or TRBV12-4 and TRBJ1-5; D is undetermined. This CDR3 has 11 amino acids. The CDR3 sequence is CASNREGPQHF. The DNA of the CDR3 is TGTGCCAGCAACCGCGAAGGGCCCCAACATTTT.

This sequence joins TRBV20-1 and TRBJ2-3; no reliable D call. V lost 3 bases and J lost 0, with 4 bases in between. Germline CDR1 DFQATT, CDR2 SNEGSKA (reference sequence). The CDR3 is made up of 12 amino acids. The CDR3 reads CSARQSTDTQYF. Here the CDR3 DNA reads TGCAGTGCTAGGCAGAGCACAGATACGCAGTATTTT.

The chain combines TRBV7-9 with TRBJ2-3, with D possibly matching TRBD2 (6 bases). The CDR3 is made up of 16 amino acids. Germline CDR1 is SEHNR and CDR2 is FQNEAQ (reference sequence). Trimming stripped 5 bases from V and 4 bases from J, with 19 bases between. Written as DNA, the CDR3 is TGTGCCAGCAGCCTAGGGACTGGCGGAGGGGCAGATACGCAGTATTTT. It encodes CASSLGTGGGADTQYF. Drawing the rest from reference TRBV7-9 and TRBJ2-3, the complete variable domain is DTGVSQNPRHKITKRGQNVTFRCDPISEHNRLYWYRQTLGQGPEFLTYFQNEAQLEKSRLLSDRFSAERPKGSFSTLEIQRTEQGDSAMYLCASSLGTGGGADTQYFGPGTRLTVL.

Regarding this clonotype: Given a much more abundant clone one base away, this may be a read error. This rearrangement joins TRBV2 to TRBJ1-5; D not resolved. CDR3 length: 14 amino acids. Germline V gene sequence: CDR1 SNHLY, CDR2 FYNNEI. DNA of the CDR3: TGTGCCAGCATTCCCCACGGACCGGGTCAGCCCCATCATTTT. It translates to CASIPHGPGQPHHF. The full variable domain, rest sourced from reference TRBV2 and TRBJ1-5, is EPEVTQTPSHQVTQMGQEVILRCVPISNHLYFYWYRQILGQKVEFLVSFYNNEISEKSEIFDDQFSVERPDGSNFTLKIRSTKLEDSAMYFCASIPHGPGQPHHFGDGTRLSIL.

A word on this clonotype: This may be a read error, as it is one base from a much larger clone. V and J are TRBV11-2 and TRBJ1-1, with unresolved D. This CDR3 is 11 amino acids long. Germline V gives CDR1 SGHAT, CDR2 FQNNGV. The ends were cut back, 6 bases at V and 2 bases at J, with 4 bases in the middle. Here the CDR3 DNA reads TGTGCCAGCAGACACAACACTGAAGCTTTCTTT. Translating it yields CASRHNTEAFF.

This chain joins TRBV11-2 and TRBJ2-3; D is unresolved. This CDR3 contains 12 residues. The V gene lost 5 bases and the J gene lost 4 bases, with 7 bases spanning the gap. CDR1 and CDR2 (germline): SGHAT, FQNNGV. The CDR3 sequence is CASSAWADTQYF. The CDR3 coding sequence is TGTGCCAGCAGCGCTTGGGCAGATACGCAGTATTTT.

Only a few counts were recorded for this clonotype. A junction end diverges from the germline sequence, so it may reflect a read error. The V gene is TRBV4-1, the J gene TRBJ1-4; D call uncertain. This CDR3 is built from 16 residues. Germline assignment: CDR1 MGHRA and CDR2 YSYEKL. Here the CDR3 DNA reads TGCGCCAGCAGCCAAGACCGAGGCATGGGAGGTGAAAAATTGTTTTTT. It encodes CASSQDRGMGGEKLFF.